This T cell receptor beta chain was sequenced during a study of blood T cell repertoires in COVID-19. Looking at the study overall: Some COVID-19 samples were acute and others convalescent; all came from the United States, Italy and Spain. From T cells, B-cell-depleted T cells, or PBMCs came the material, which was cDNA or gDNA.

Per the original methods: Amplifying reference gene primers gave estimates of nucleated cell counts. TCRdb keeps only in-frame clones here, not all; method: immunoSEQ multiplex PCR. That table supplies the V and J calls and clone size; D and trimming were determined from the DNA. Here the sample spans some 110,000 clones, about four fifths being singletons. V was pared by 2 bases and J by 6 bases, with 7 bases of the junction left unmatched. This CDR3 spans 15 amino acids. Germline CDR1 MNHEY, CDR2 SMNVEV (reference sequence). Specimen: peripheral blood. The chain joins TRBV27 to TRBJ1-5, with TRBD1 matching over 7 bases. The receptor's source is a woman older than 75 with active or convalescent COVID-19. CDR3 DNA: TGTGCCAGCAGTTTACAGGGGGGATACGGTCAGCCCCAGCATTTT. Its protein is CASSLQGGYGQPQHF.